These T cell receptor beta chains were read from a single sample in a study of cytomegalovirus exposure and HLA in healthy donors. Here immunoSEQ multiplex PCR was the method, and the copy in TCRdb shows in-frame clones only, minus some. The sample lists some 150,000 clones, around 86% occurring once. Sequencing was done on a sample of PBMCs. Source of these receptors: a woman in her 30s in good health and CMV-seronegative. Both conserved end residues are part of each CDR3. A D gene is named only where the DNA matches it firmly. Where a row states a size, it is once, few, many or the class of an expanded clone; other rows omit it.

CDR3 DNA: TGTGCCAGTAGTATAGGGCAGGGGGTGGGTCAGCCCCAGCATTTT
CDR3 protein: CASSIGQGVGQPQHF
D gene: TRBD1
V gene: TRBV19
clone size: .
J gene: TRBJ1-5

CDR3 DNA: TGCGCCAGCAGTGAGTCACTACAGAACACCGGGGAGCTGTTTTTT
CDR3 protein: CASSESLQNTGELFF
D gene: .
V gene: TRBV10-2
clone size: few
J gene: TRBJ2-2

CDR3 DNA: TGTGCCAGCAGTCCACGACAGGCCAGCTCTGGAAACACCATATATTTT
CDR3 protein: CASSPRQASSGNTIYF
D gene: .
V gene: TRBV27
clone size: .
J gene: TRBJ1-3

CDR3 DNA: TGTGCCACCAGCAGTGGCAGGGTGGGCGGCTACACCTTC
CDR3 protein: CATSSGRVGGYTF
D gene: .
V gene: TRBV15
clone size: .
J gene: TRBJ1-2

CDR3 DNA: TGTGCCAGCAGTTTAGAACAGGGTCTGCTTTACTATGGCTACACCTTC
CDR3 protein: CASSLEQGLLYYGYTF
D gene: .
V gene: TRBV28
clone size: .
J gene: TRBJ1-2

CDR3 DNA: TGCAGCGTTGAGGGAGTAGCGGGACGCACAGATACGCAGTATTTT
CDR3 protein: CSVEGVAGRTDTQYF
D gene: TRBD2
V gene: TRBV29-1
clone size: .
J gene: TRBJ2-3

CDR3 DNA: TGTGCCAGCAGCGTAGATGGGGGGGCCGGTCAGCCCCAGCATTTT
CDR3 protein: CASSVDGGAGQPQHF
D gene: .
V gene: TRBV9
clone size: .
J gene: TRBJ1-5

CDR3 DNA: TGTGCCAGCAGCCTTAGCGGGGGGGCGGTAGAGACCCAGTACTTC
CDR3 protein: CASSLSGGAVETQYF
D gene: TRBD2
V gene: TRBV5-6
clone size: .
J gene: TRBJ2-5

CDR3 DNA: TGTGCCACCAGTGGGGCAGGACATAGCAATCAGCCCCAGCATTTT
CDR3 protein: CATSGAGHSNQPQHF
D gene: .
V gene: TRBV6-1
clone size: .
J gene: TRBJ1-5

CDR3 DNA: TGTGCCAGCAGTACATCTAGCGGGTTCGCCTACGAGCAGTACTTC
CDR3 protein: CASSTSSGFAYEQYF
D gene: TRBD2
V gene: TRBV27
clone size: .
J gene: TRBJ2-7

CDR3 DNA: TGTGCCAGCAGCGGACCACAGGGGTGGGAGACCCAGTACTTC
CDR3 protein: CASSGPQGWETQYF
D gene: TRBD1
V gene: TRBV7-9
clone size: once
J gene: TRBJ2-5

CDR3 DNA: TGTGCCAGTAGTACTGGGACGGGACTCTACGAGCAGTACTTC
CDR3 protein: CASSTGTGLYEQYF
D gene: .
V gene: TRBV19
clone size: .
J gene: TRBJ2-7

CDR3 DNA: TGTGCCAGCAGCGCCCCGGACAGGGGCCTCGGGGAGCAGTTCTTC
CDR3 protein: CASSAPDRGLGEQFF
D gene: TRBD1
V gene: TRBV9
clone size: .
J gene: TRBJ2-1

CDR3 DNA: TGTGCCAGCAGCCCATCCGGGACAGGGTGGTACAATGAGCAGTTCTTC
CDR3 protein: CASSPSGTGWYNEQFF
D gene: TRBD1
V gene: TRBV11-3
clone size: .
J gene: TRBJ2-1

CDR3 DNA: TGTGCCAGCAGCCAAGCAGGAGGGCCCGACGAGCAGTACTTC
CDR3 protein: CASSQAGGPDEQYF
D gene: .
V gene: TRBV4-2
clone size: .
J gene: TRBJ2-7

CDR3 DNA: TGCGCCAGCAGCATTAGCGGGAGGGCCTACAATGAGCAGTTCTTC
CDR3 protein: CASSISGRAYNEQFF
D gene: TRBD2
V gene: TRBV5-1
clone size: .
J gene: TRBJ2-1

CDR3 DNA: TGCGCCAGCAGCTTGGTGAGCGCGAGCTCCTACGAGCAGTACTTC
CDR3 protein: CASSLVSASSYEQYF
D gene: .
V gene: TRBV5-1
clone size: .
J gene: TRBJ2-7

CDR3 DNA: TGTGCCTGGAACCGCCGGGCGGGGGAATGGGAGACCCAGTACTTC
CDR3 protein: CAWNRRAGEWETQYF
D gene: TRBD2
V gene: TRBV30
clone size: .
J gene: TRBJ2-5

CDR3 DNA: TGTGCCAGCAGCTTAGATCCGGGGGGCGATGAAAAACTGTTTTTT
CDR3 protein: CASSLDPGGDEKLFF
D gene: .
V gene: TRBV11-2
clone size: .
J gene: TRBJ1-4

CDR3 DNA: TGCAGCGTTGAAGATCAGGGGGGAGCTAACTATGGCTACACCTTC
CDR3 protein: CSVEDQGGANYGYTF
D gene: TRBD1
V gene: TRBV29-1
clone size: once
J gene: TRBJ1-2

CDR3 DNA: TGTGCCTGTGCTAGCGGGGGGGGATACGAGCAGTACTTC
CDR3 protein: CACASGGGYEQYF
D gene: TRBD2
V gene: TRBV30
clone size: .
J gene: TRBJ2-7

CDR3 DNA: TGTGCCAGCAGCTCGGATGAGGGTGAAAAACTGTTTTTT
CDR3 protein: CASSSDEGEKLFF
D gene: .
V gene: TRBV7-9
clone size: .
J gene: TRBJ1-4

CDR3 DNA: TGTGCCAGCAGTTCACAGGGGGCAGGTGGCTACACCTTC
CDR3 protein: CASSSQGAGGYTF
D gene: TRBD1
V gene: TRBV6-1
clone size: .
J gene: TRBJ1-2

CDR3 DNA: TGTGCCAGCAGCTTAGCCGGGACTGACTACAATGAGCAGTTCTTC
CDR3 protein: CASSLAGTDYNEQFF
D gene: .
V gene: TRBV7-8
clone size: .
J gene: TRBJ2-1

CDR3 DNA: TGTGCCAGCAGCGTAGGCCAGGGAAGGACTGAAGCTTTCTTT
CDR3 protein: CASSVGQGRTEAFF
D gene: .
V gene: TRBV9
clone size: .
J gene: TRBJ1-1

CDR3 DNA: TGTGCCAGCCGGGGAGGGTCCAATGAGCAGTTCTTC
CDR3 protein: CASRGGSNEQFF
D gene: TRBD2
V gene: TRBV6-5
clone size: .
J gene: TRBJ2-1

CDR3 DNA: TGTGCCAGCAGCCCCCCGGGGAACGACTATGGCTACACCTTC
CDR3 protein: CASSPPGNDYGYTF
D gene: .
V gene: TRBV7-2
clone size: .
J gene: TRBJ1-2

CDR3 DNA: TGTGCCAGCAGGTGGACAGTGAACACTGAAGCTTTCTTT
CDR3 protein: CASRWTVNTEAFF
D gene: .
V gene: TRBV6-5
clone size: .
J gene: TRBJ1-1

CDR3 DNA: TGTGCCAGCAGCATTGGGGGTAGCGGGAGGAGCTCCTACGAGCAGTACTTC
CDR3 protein: CASSIGGSGRSSYEQYF
D gene: TRBD2
V gene: TRBV9
clone size: .
J gene: TRBJ2-7

CDR3 DNA: TGTGCCATCAGAGTACTAGCGGGAAGTCCCCGAGGCACAGATACGCAGTATTTT
CDR3 protein: CAIRVLAGSPRGTDTQYF
D gene: TRBD2
V gene: TRBV10-3
clone size: .
J gene: TRBJ2-3

CDR3 DNA: TGTGCCAGCAGTTCACAGGTCTCCATTCCCTACGAGCAGTACTTC
CDR3 protein: CASSSQVSIPYEQYF
D gene: .
V gene: TRBV27
clone size: .
J gene: TRBJ2-7

CDR3 DNA: TGTGCCAGCAGCGTAGTTGGGGCGGGGGGCCTTGCCGGGGAGCTGTTTTTT
CDR3 protein: CASSVVGAGGLAGELFF
D gene: TRBD2
V gene: TRBV9
clone size: .
J gene: TRBJ2-2

CDR3 DNA: TGCGCCAGCAGCTTGGCGTCAGGACAGGGGTCTACCTACGAGCAGTACTTC
CDR3 protein: CASSLASGQGSTYEQYF
D gene: TRBD1
V gene: TRBV5-1
clone size: few
J gene: TRBJ2-7

CDR3 DNA: TGTGCCAGCAGCCGAATAGCGGGAGGGCGGCCAGATACGCAGTATTTT
CDR3 protein: CASSRIAGGRPDTQYF
D gene: TRBD2
V gene: TRBV7-2
clone size: .
J gene: TRBJ2-3

CDR3 DNA: TGTGCCAGCAGCGTAGCCCCAAACTACGAGCAGTACTTC
CDR3 protein: CASSVAPNYEQYF
D gene: .
V gene: TRBV9
clone size: .
J gene: TRBJ2-7